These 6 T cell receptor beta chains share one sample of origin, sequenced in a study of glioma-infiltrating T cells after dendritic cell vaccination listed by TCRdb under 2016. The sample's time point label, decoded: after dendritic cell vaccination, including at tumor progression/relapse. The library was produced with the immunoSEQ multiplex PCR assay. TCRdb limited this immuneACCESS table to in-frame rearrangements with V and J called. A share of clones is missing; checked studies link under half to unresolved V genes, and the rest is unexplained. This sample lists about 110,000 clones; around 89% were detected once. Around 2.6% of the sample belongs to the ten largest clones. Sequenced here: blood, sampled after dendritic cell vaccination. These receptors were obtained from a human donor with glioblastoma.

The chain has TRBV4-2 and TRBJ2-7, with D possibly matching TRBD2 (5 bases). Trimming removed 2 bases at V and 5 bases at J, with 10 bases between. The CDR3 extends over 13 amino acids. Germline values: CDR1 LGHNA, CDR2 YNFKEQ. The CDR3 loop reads CASSQRTGNEQYF. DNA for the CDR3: TGTGCCAGCAGCCAACGGACGGGGAACGAGCAGTACTTC.

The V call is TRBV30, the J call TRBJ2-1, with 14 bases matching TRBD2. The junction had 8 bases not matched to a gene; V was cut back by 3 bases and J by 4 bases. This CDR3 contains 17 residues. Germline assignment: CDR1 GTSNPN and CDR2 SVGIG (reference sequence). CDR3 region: CAWRTGLAGVGYNEQFF. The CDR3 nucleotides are TGTGCCTGGAGGACGGGACTAGCGGGGGTTGGGTACAATGAGCAGTTCTTC.

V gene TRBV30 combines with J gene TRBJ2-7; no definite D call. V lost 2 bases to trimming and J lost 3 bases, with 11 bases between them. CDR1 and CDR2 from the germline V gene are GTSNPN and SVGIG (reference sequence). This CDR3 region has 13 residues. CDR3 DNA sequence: TGTGCCTGGAGTATGAGCGTCGTCTACGAGCAGTACTTC. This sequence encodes CAWSMSVVYEQYF.

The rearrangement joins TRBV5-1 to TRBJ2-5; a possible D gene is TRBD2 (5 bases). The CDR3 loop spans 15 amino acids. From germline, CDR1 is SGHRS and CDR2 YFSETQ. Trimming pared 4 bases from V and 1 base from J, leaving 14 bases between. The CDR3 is CASSAIPGSQETQYF. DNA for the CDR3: TGCGCCAGCAGCGCTATACCGGGAAGCCAAGAGACCCAGTACTTC.

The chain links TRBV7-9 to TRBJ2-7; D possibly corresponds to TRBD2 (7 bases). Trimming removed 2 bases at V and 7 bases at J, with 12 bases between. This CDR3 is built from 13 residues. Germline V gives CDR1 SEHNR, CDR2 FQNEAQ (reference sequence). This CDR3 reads CASSLRGAREQYF. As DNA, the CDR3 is TGTGCCAGCAGCTTACGGGGGGCCAGGGAGCAGTACTTC.

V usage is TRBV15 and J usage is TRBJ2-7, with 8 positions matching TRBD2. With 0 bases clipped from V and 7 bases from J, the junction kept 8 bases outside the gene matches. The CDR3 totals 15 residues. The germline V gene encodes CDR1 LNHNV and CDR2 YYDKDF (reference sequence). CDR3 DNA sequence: TGTGCCACCAGCAGAGATTTAGCGGGGATGGGAGAGCAGTACTTC. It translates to CATSRDLAGMGEQYF.